This passage covers 17 T cell receptor beta chains from one sample sequenced in a study of T cell repertoires in aging, cancer and after chemotherapy. TRB rearrangements spanning V, D and J were amplified using mixed TRB-A/B primers. From the multiplex PCR reads, TCRdb called clonotypes with MiXCR, one entry per CDR3 protein. This sample has fewer than 2,000 distinct CDR3 sequences, with about 60% found just once. TCR beta rearrangements were amplified from peripheral blood genomic DNA. The sequenced material came from blood. Every receptor here comes from a human donor with a blood cancer.

The V gene is TRBV6-5, the J gene TRBJ2-7, with 9 bases identical to TRBD2. Trimming at V came to 10 bases and at J to 6 bases, leaving 10 bases not matched to a gene. There are 13 residues in the CDR3. The germline V gene has CDR1 MNHEY and CDR2 SVGAGI. The CDR3 loop is CATHLAGTGEQYF. The DNA of the CDR3 is TGTGCCACCCACCTAGCGGGAACGGGCGAGCAGTACTTC.

The chain carries TRBV7-9 and TRBJ2-1; no clear D gene. The V gene's germline CDR1 is SEHNR and CDR2 FQNEAQ (reference sequence). The V gene lost 1 base and the J gene lost 5 bases, with 3 bases spanning the gap. This CDR3 has 12 amino acids. CDR3 coding DNA: TGTGCCAGCAGCTTAGGAAACAATGAGCAGTTCTTC. This sequence encodes CASSLGNNEQFF.

The rearrangement links TRBV19 to TRBJ1-3; a weak D match, TRBD1 (6 bases). The CDR3 covers 15 residues. The germline V gene encodes CDR1 LNHDA and CDR2 SQIVND (reference sequence). With 4 bases removed from V and 4 bases from J, the gap between germline ends came to 14 bases. CDR3: CASSTLGGSGNTIYF. The CDR3 DNA reads as TGTGCCAGTAGTACCCTAGGGGGGTCCGGAAACACCATATATTTT.

The chain links TRBV6-5 to TRBJ1-1; D is unclear. This CDR3 is 12 amino acids long. Per germline, CDR1 MNHEY and CDR2 SVGAGI. Trimming removed 7 bases at V and 1 base at J, with 7 bases between. CDR3 loop: CASTRGNTEAFF. The DNA for the CDR3 is TGTGCCAGCACCCGAGGGAACACTGAAGCTTTCTTT.

Points on this clonotype: One end of the junction fails to match germline, which may point to a read error. The chain carries TRBV5-4 and TRBJ2-1, with TRBD2 matching 9 bases. This CDR3 spans 15 amino acids. Germline V gene sequence: CDR1 SGHNT, CDR2 YYREEE (reference sequence). CDR3: CDSSATSGYRNEQFF. DNA for the CDR3: TGTGACAGCAGCGCGACTAGCGGTTATCGAAATGAGCAGTTCTTC.

This rearrangement joins TRBV6-2 or TRBV6-3 to TRBJ2-5; D is perhaps TRBD1 or TRBD2 (5 bases each). The CDR3 is 14 residues long. The germline V gene encodes CDR1 MNHEY and CDR2 SVGEGT. The V end lost 5 bases, the J end lost 4 bases, and 14 bases lay between the germline ends. The CDR3 DNA follows: TGTGCCAGCAGTGCTGGGGGTTGGGGAGAGACCCAGTACTTC. Amino acid sequence: CASSAGGWGETQYF.

This clonotype was detected only once. V usage is TRBV6-2 or TRBV6-3 and J usage is TRBJ2-3; no clear D. In germline, CDR1 is MNHEY, CDR2 SVGEGT. V was clipped by 7 bases and J by 0 bases, with 17 bases between them. This CDR3 has 16 residues. The CDR3 DNA reads TGTGCCAGCATCGACGGGTTACGGAGTAGCACAGATACGCAGTATTTT. This gives the protein CASIDGLRSSTDTQYF.

The chain uses TRBV29-1 and TRBJ1-1; 7 bases match TRBD1. Germline V gives CDR1 SQVTM, CDR2 ANQGSEA. This CDR3 is built from 14 residues. The ends lost 5 bases at V and 5 bases at J; junction bases unmatched: 11. The CDR3 loop reads CSVQGAGGGTEAFF. In nucleotides, the CDR3 is TGCAGCGTTCAAGGGGCAGGGGGAGGAACTGAAGCTTTCTTT.

V is TRBV20-1 and J is TRBJ2-1, with D tentatively TRBD2 (6 bases). The length of the CDR3 is 12 residues. Per the germline V gene, CDR1 is DFQATT and CDR2 is SNEGSKA (reference sequence). V lost 0 bases to trimming and J lost 10 bases, with 10 bases between them. CDR3 region: CSARDLTSEQFF. The CDR3 DNA reads TGCAGTGCTAGAGATTTAACTAGCGAGCAGTTCTTC.

This chain connects TRBV6-5 to TRBJ2-5, with D uncertain. The CDR3 has 15 residues. Germline CDR1 reads MNHEY; CDR2 reads SVGAGI. V was clipped by 4 bases and J by 5 bases, with 17 bases between them. Here the CDR3 reads CASSLWVGPEETQYF. CDR3 DNA: TGTGCCAGCAGTTTGTGGGTAGGCCCGGAGGAGACCCAGTACTTC.

Only a few counts were recorded for this clonotype. V and J are TRBV29-1 and TRBJ2-1; D tentatively fits TRBD1 or TRBD2 (6 bases each). In germline, CDR1 is SQVTM, CDR2 ANQGSEA. CDR3 length: 15 residues. The V gene lost 3 bases and the J gene lost 3 bases, with 15 bases spanning the gap. The CDR3 loop is CSVDGDTGGYNEQFF. CDR3 sequence (DNA): TGCAGCGTTGATGGGGACACCGGGGGCTACAATGAGCAGTTCTTC.

The genes are TRBV7-2 and TRBJ2-6, with D unclear. Deletions cut 3 bases from V and 4 bases from J, with 4 bases between. Germline-derived CDR1 and CDR2 are SGHTA and FQGNSA. The CDR3 length is 13 residues. This CDR3 is CASSFVGANVLTF. CDR3 nucleotide sequence: TGTGCCAGCAGCTTTGTGGGGGCCAACGTCCTGACTTTC. The entire variable domain, with the rest obtained from reference TRBV7-2 and TRBJ2-6, is as follows: GAGVSQSPSNKVTEKGKDVELRCDPISGHTALYWYRQSLGQGLEFLIYFQGNSAPDKSGLPSDRFSAERTGGSVSTLTIQRTQQEDSAVYLCASSFVGANVLTFGAGSRLTVL.

This chain connects TRBV6-2 or TRBV6-3 to TRBJ2-7; a weak D match, TRBD1 (6 bases). This CDR3 is built from 15 residues. Trimming removed 6 bases from V and 0 bases from J, with 15 bases in between. Germline assignment: CDR1 MNHEY and CDR2 SVGEGT. The CDR3 region has the DNA TGTGCCAGCAGAAATAACAGGGTAGACTCCTACGAGCAGTACTTC. Protein: CASRNNRVDSYEQYF.

The chain combines TRBV29-1 with TRBJ1-1, with unresolved D. CDR3 length: 14 residues. V dropped 1 base and J dropped 5 bases, with 14 bases sitting between them. CDR1 and CDR2 from the germline V gene are SQVTM and ANQGSEA. In nucleotides, the CDR3 is TGCAGCGTTGAAGGGGTTGGCCGCCGGACTGAAGCTTTCTTT. Its translation: CSVEGVGRRTEAFF. The complete variable domain, with remaining parts taken from reference TRBV29-1 and TRBJ1-1, reads SAVISQKPSRDICQRGTSLTIQCQVDSQVTMMFWYRQQPGQSLTLIATANQGSEATYESGFVIDKFPISRPNLTFSTLTVSNMSPEDSSIYLCSVEGVGRRTEAFFGQGTRLTVV.

This chain uses TRBV30 with TRBJ2-3, with TRBD1 matching 11 bases. CDR3 length: 15 amino acids. Germline CDR1 and CDR2: GTSNPN and SVGIG (reference sequence). V lost 2 bases, J lost 4 bases, and 5 bases stayed unmatched. CDR3 amino acids: CAWSYGTGGADTQYF. The CDR3 coding sequence is TGTGCCTGGAGTTATGGGACAGGGGGGGCAGATACGCAGTATTTT.

CDR3: CASSLSAQDEAFF. The CDR3 bases are TGTGCCAGCAGTTTATCGGCACAGGACGAAGCTTTCTTT. The genes are TRBV27 and TRBJ1-1; D is perhaps TRBD1 (5 bases). V lost 0 bases, J lost 8 bases, and 10 bases lay in between. The CDR3 consists of 13 residues. Germline V CDR1 and CDR2: MNHEY, SMNVEV (reference sequence).

V gene TRBV29-1 combines with J gene TRBJ2-1, with TRBD2 identical over 7 bases. With V trimmed by 3 bases and J by 2 bases, 7 bases remained unmatched. The CDR3 length is 15 residues. Germline V gene data show CDR1 as SQVTM and CDR2 as ANQGSEA. CDR3 amino acids: CSVDLEAGAYNEQFF. The CDR3 DNA reads as TGCAGCGTTGACCTGGAGGCGGGGGCCTACAATGAGCAGTTCTTC.